Listed here are 14 T cell receptor beta chains from one sample, sequenced in a study of blood T cell repertoires in COVID-19. Generated by immunoSEQ multiplex PCR, the TCRdb table keeps only in-frame clones and is missing some. The table has about 270,000 clones, 85% to 95% seen once. Sequenced input: PBMCs or T cells enriched from blood (not recorded which). All receptors come from a man aged 40-49 years who had been exposed to COVID-19.

The genes are TRBV7-3 and TRBJ2-1; TRBD1 matches at 11 bases. V was pared by 0 bases and J by 6 bases, with 13 bases of the junction left unmatched. The CDR3 extends over 19 amino acids. Germline CDR1 reads SGHTA; CDR2 reads FQGTGA. The CDR3 DNA sequence: TGTGCCAGCAGCTTAACGCAGGGACAGGGGGATTTTGGACCCAATGAGCAGTTCTTC. Translated: CASSLTQGQGDFGPNEQFF.

The CDR3 sequence: CASSMGSGSTYEQFF. The DNA of the CDR3 is TGTGCCAGTAGTATGGGTAGCGGGAGTACGTATGAGCAGTTCTTC. The rearrangement joins TRBV19 to TRBJ2-1, with TRBD2 identical over 9 bases. Per the germline V gene, CDR1 is LNHDA and CDR2 is SQIVND (reference sequence). V gave up 3 bases and J gave up 8 bases; unmatched junction bases: 8. The CDR3 is 15 residues long.

This chain uses TRBV28 with TRBJ2-3; TRBD2 agrees at 11 bases. Germline CDR1 and CDR2: MDHEN and SYDVKM. The CDR3 sequence is 16 residues long. Trimming removed 4 bases from V and 2 bases from J; junction bases left unmatched: 5. The CDR3: CASSSLAGGNTDTQYF. The DNA of the CDR3 is TGTGCCAGCAGTTCCTTAGCGGGAGGGAACACAGATACGCAGTATTTT.

A word on this clone: The identical CDR3 is also encoded by other nucleotide sequences in the sample. The V and J genes are TRBV5-5 and TRBJ2-7; 11 bases match TRBD2. With V trimmed by 4 bases and J by 0 bases, 0 bases remained unmatched. The CDR3 loop spans 14 amino acids. CDR1 is SGHKS, CDR2 YYEKEE, per germline (reference sequence). CDR3 DNA sequence: TGTGCCAGCAGCCTAGCGGGAGGCTCCTACGAGCAGTACTTC. Protein sequence: CASSLAGGSYEQYF.

V is TRBV6-5 and J is TRBJ1-2; weak D call: TRBD1 (5 bases). V lost 4 bases and J lost 7, with 10 bases in between. Per germline, CDR1 MNHEY and CDR2 SVGAGI. The CDR3 length is 12 residues. This chain's CDR3 is CASSSRRGGYTF. The CDR3 DNA reads as TGTGCCAGCAGTTCTCGGAGGGGTGGCTACACCTTC.

The rearrangement joins TRBV7-2 to TRBJ2-5; 8 bases map to TRBD2. V shed 3 bases and J 1 base; nucleotides not matched to a gene: 4. The CDR3 has 15 amino acids. Germline values: CDR1 SGHTA, CDR2 FQGNSA. For the CDR3, the DNA is TGTGCCAGCAGCTTGGACACTAGCGGCCAAGAGACCCAGTACTTC. Protein product: CASSLDTSGQETQYF.

The rearrangement joins TRBV6-5 to TRBJ1-6; 7 nucleotides match TRBD1. Germline CDR1 is MNHEY and CDR2 is SVGAGI. V lost 6 bases, J lost 6 bases, and 8 bases stayed unmatched. The CDR3 totals 15 residues. CDR3 amino acids: CASREETGSNSPLHF. In DNA, the CDR3 is TGTGCCAGCAGGGAGGAGACAGGGTCTAATTCACCCCTCCACTTT.

This clone was observed a few times. The chain joins TRBV2 to TRBJ2-2; TRBD1 agrees at 10 bases. This CDR3 contains 14 residues. Germline CDR1 SNHLY, CDR2 FYNNEI. V dropped 10 bases and J dropped 3; count of bases not matched to a gene: 5. The CDR3 DNA is TGTGCCACAAAGACAGGGGGCTACACCGGGGAGCTGTTTTTT. Its protein product is CATKTGGYTGELFF.

This clone was counted a few times. This chain joins TRBV9 and TRBJ1-5; D not certain. The CDR3 spans 13 residues. Looked up from germline, CDR1 is SGDLS and CDR2 is YYNGEE. Trimming cost V 2 bases and J 1 base, with 4 bases left between them. The CDR3 DNA follows: TGTGCCAGCAGCGTGGGCAGCAATCAGCCCCAGCATTTT. Translating gives CASSVGSNQPQHF.

J is TRBJ2-7 and V is TRBV19; 9 nucleotides line up with TRBD1. Germline V lookup: CDR1 LNHDA, CDR2 SQIVND (reference sequence). The CDR3 has 15 residues. V dropped 4 bases and J dropped 3; count of bases not matched to a gene: 7. This CDR3 is CASSSRQGGFYEQYF. DNA of the CDR3: TGTGCCAGTAGTAGTAGACAGGGGGGCTTCTACGAGCAGTACTTC.

This clone was recorded once. This chain uses TRBV5-4 with TRBJ2-5; 7 nucleotides agree with TRBD1. The CDR3 is 15 residues long. Germline CDR1 is SGHNT and CDR2 is YYREEE (reference sequence). Germline trimming cut 4 bases from V and 2 bases from J; bases unmatched to any gene: 8. CDR3 DNA sequence: TGTGCCAGCAGCGGTGGGACAGTTTTACAAGAGACCCAGTACTTC. Its translation is CASSGGTVLQETQYF.

The rearrangement joins TRBV28 to TRBJ1-2, with D uncertain. The CDR3 loop spans 16 amino acids. V was clipped by 5 bases and J by 0 bases, with 16 bases between them. The germline V gene encodes CDR1 MDHEN and CDR2 SYDVKM. CDR3 coding DNA: TGTGCCAGCAGTCTCCCAGTGTCCGCCACTAACTATGGCTACACCTTC. The encoded protein is CASSLPVSATNYGYTF.

This chain joins TRBV7-9 and TRBJ2-7; D might be TRBD2 (6 bases). The CDR3 is made up of 14 amino acids. V dropped 6 bases and J dropped 0 bases, with 12 bases sitting between them. Germline V gives CDR1 SEHNR, CDR2 FQNEAQ (reference sequence). The CDR3 protein is CASSKGGNSYEQYF. The CDR3 DNA is TGTGCCAGCAGTAAGGGCGGGAACTCCTACGAGCAGTACTTC.

The chain joins TRBV6-2 or TRBV6-3 to TRBJ2-7, with D hard to call. Germline CDR1 reads MNHEY; CDR2 reads SVGEGT. The CDR3 covers 14 residues. V was cut by 0 bases and J by 4 bases, with 10 bases left in between. The CDR3 coding sequence is TGTGCCAGCAGTTACTCGATAATCAGTTACGAGCAGTACTTC. It translates to CASSYSIISYEQYF.